This paragraph covers one T cell receptor beta chain sequence. The data stem from a study of human T cells and chemical hapten exposure. One entry per CDR3 protein results from TCRdb running MiXCR on the RACE reads. This table holds fewer than 500,000 distinct CDR3 sequences, more than 4.5% found once. The time point is: patch test 1, 2 weeks after DPC sensitization. As for treatment: therapeutic diphenylcyclopropenone sensitization with weekly scalp DPC. The V end was cut by 7 bases, the J end by 4 bases, with 11 bases between. The CDR3 consists of 14 residues. The input for sequencing was whole blood, taken in connection with sensitization to the hapten diphenylcyclopropenone (DPC). The chain employs TRBV12-3 or TRBV12-4 and TRBJ2-6, with D perhaps TRBD1 (5 bases). The TCR comes from a woman aged 45 to 65 with alopecia areata. Some clones in this sample may be carry-over from other donors' samples. CDR3 sequence reads: CASITGYGANVLTF. The CDR3 nucleotides are TGTGCCAGCATCACAGGATACGGGGCCAACGTCCTGACTTTC.